This T cell receptor (beta chain) came from a study of blood T cell repertoires in COVID-19. Study context: The samples span acute and convalescent COVID-19 from the United States, Italy and Spain. T cells, B-cell-depleted T cells, or PBMCs supplied cDNA or gDNA.

Germline V gives CDR1 LNHDA, CDR2 SQIVND (reference sequence). The CDR3 runs 15 residues. V lost 6 bases and J 5 bases, leaving 19 bases between the germline ends. In the authors' workflow: Reference gene primers were amplified, and this amplification served to estimate nucleated cell counts. Generated by immunoSEQ multiplex PCR, the TCRdb table keeps only in-frame clones and is missing some. V and J calls and clone size are as listed in that table; D and trimming were resolved from the DNA. The table has some 110,000 clones, around four fifths seen once. The chain combines TRBV19 with TRBJ2-5, with D possibly matching TRBD2 (6 bases). The specimen sequenced was peripheral blood. This TCR derives from a woman aged 70-85 years with acute or convalescent COVID-19. The CDR3 DNA follows: TGTGCCAGTAGAGGAGGGGTGTCTAATTTGGAGACCCAGTACTTC. Its protein product is CASRGGVSNLETQYF.